This TCR beta chain was documented in a study of response to subunit inactivated influenza vaccine. This clonotype was observed a few times. TCRdb reanalysed the RT-PCR reads using MiXCR and keeps one entry per CDR3 protein. The sample holds roughly 700,000 distinct CDR3 sequences, 15% to 17% seen once. The V gene lost 5 bases and the J gene lost 4 bases, with 8 bases spanning the gap. Germline assignment: CDR1 DFQATT and CDR2 SNEGSKA (reference sequence). The CDR3 contains 11 residues. The J gene is TRBJ1-1, the V gene TRBV20-1; D gene uncertain. This TCR was sampled from a man aged 50-60 years who received an inactivated influenza vaccine. Sample: PBMCs from blood, taken less than 13 days after vaccination. As DNA, the CDR3 is TGCAGTGCTTCCGACACCACTGAAGCTTTCTTT. It specifies CSASDTTEAFF.